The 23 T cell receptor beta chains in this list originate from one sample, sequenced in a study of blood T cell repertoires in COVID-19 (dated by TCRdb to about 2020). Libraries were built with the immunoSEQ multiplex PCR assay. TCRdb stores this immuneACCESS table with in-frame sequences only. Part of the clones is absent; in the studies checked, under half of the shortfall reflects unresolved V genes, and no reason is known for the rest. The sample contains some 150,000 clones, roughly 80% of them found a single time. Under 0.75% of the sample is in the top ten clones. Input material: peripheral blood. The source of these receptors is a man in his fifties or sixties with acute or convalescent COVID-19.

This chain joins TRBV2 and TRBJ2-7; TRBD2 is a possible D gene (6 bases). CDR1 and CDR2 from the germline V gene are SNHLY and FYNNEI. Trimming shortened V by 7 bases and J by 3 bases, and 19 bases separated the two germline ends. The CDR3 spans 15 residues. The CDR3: CASMEGGPALYEQYF. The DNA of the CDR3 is TGTGCCAGCATGGAGGGCGGGCCTGCCCTCTACGAGCAGTACTTC.

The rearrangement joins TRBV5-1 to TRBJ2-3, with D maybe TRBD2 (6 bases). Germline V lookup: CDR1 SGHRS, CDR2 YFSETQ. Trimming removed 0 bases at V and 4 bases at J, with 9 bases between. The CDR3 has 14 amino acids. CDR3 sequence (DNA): TGCGCCAGCAGCTTGGCTACGGGAGCAGATACGCAGTATTTT. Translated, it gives CASSLATGADTQYF.

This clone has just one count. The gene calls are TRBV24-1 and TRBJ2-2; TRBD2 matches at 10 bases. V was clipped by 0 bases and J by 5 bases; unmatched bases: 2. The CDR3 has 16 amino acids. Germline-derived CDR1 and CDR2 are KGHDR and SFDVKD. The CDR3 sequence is CATSDLTSGVTGELFF. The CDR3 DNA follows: TGTGCCACCAGTGATTTGACTAGCGGGGTTACCGGGGAGCTGTTTTTT.

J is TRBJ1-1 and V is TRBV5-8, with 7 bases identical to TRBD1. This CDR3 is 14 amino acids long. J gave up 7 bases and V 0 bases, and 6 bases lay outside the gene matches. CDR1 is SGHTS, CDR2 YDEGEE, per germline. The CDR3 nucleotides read TGTGCCAGCAGCTTGGAGCACAGGGGCCTTGAAGCTTTCTTT. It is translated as CASSLEHRGLEAFF.

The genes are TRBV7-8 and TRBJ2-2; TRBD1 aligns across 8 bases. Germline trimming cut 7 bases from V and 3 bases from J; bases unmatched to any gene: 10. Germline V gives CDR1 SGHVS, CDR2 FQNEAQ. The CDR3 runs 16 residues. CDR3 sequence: CASTLRAGGYTGELFF. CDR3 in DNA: TGTGCCAGCACCCTCCGGGCAGGGGGCTACACCGGGGAGCTGTTTTTT. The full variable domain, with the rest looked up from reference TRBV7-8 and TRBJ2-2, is GAGVSQSPRYKVAKRGQDVALRCDPISGHVSLFWYQQALGQGPEFLTYFQNEAQLDKSGLPSDRFFAERPEGSVSTLKIQRTQQEDSAVYLCASTLRAGGYTGELFFGEGSRLTVL.

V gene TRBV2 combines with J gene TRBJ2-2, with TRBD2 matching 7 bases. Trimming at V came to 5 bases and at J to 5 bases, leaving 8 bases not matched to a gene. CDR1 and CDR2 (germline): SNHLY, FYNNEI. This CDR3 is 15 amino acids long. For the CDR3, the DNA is TGTGCCAGCAGTTGGGGTGATAGCGGGACCGGGGAGCTGTTTTTT. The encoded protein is CASSWGDSGTGELFF.

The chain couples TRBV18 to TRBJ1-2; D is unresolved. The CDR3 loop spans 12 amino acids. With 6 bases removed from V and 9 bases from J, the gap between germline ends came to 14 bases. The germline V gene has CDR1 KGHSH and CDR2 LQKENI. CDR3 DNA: TGTGCCAGCTCTCCCGGAGCATCCAGCTACACCTTC. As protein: CASSPGASSYTF.

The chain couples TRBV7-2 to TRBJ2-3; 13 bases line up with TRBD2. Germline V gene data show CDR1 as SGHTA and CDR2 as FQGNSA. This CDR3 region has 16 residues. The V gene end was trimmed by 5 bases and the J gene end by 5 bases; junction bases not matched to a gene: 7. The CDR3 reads CASSPAGLAGVDTQYF. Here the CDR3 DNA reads TGTGCCAGCAGCCCCGCCGGACTAGCGGGGGTAGATACGCAGTATTTT.

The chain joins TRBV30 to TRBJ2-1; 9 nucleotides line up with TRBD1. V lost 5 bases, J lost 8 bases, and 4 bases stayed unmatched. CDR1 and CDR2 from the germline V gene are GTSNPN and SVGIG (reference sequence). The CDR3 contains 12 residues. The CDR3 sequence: CAWGTGSDEQFF. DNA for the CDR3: TGTGCCTGGGGGACAGGGAGCGATGAGCAGTTCTTC.

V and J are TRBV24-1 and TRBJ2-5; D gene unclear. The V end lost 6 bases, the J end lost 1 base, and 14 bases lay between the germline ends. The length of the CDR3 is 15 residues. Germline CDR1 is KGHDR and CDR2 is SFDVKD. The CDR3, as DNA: TGTGCCACCAGTACCGGTCAGGCCCCCCAAGAGACCCAGTACTTC. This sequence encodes CATSTGQAPQETQYF.

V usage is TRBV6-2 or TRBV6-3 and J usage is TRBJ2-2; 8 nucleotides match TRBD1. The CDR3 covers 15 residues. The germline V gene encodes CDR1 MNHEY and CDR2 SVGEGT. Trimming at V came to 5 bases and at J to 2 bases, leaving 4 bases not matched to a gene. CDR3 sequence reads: CASSPGQGNTGELFF. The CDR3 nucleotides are TGTGCCAGCAGTCCCGGACAGGGCAACACCGGGGAGCTGTTTTTT.

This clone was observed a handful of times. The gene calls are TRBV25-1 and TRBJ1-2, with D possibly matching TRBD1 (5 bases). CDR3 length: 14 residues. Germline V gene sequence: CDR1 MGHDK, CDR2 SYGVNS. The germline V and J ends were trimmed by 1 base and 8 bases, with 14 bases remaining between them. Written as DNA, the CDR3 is TGTGCCAGCAGTGAATGGGCAGGGCACGAAGGCTACACCTTC. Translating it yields CASSEWAGHEGYTF.

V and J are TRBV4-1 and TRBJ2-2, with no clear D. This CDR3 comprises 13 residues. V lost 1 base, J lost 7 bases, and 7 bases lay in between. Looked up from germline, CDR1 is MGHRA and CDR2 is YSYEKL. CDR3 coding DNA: TGCGCCAGCAGCCAAGGTACTTTCGGGGAGCTGTTTTTT. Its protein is CASSQGTFGELFF.

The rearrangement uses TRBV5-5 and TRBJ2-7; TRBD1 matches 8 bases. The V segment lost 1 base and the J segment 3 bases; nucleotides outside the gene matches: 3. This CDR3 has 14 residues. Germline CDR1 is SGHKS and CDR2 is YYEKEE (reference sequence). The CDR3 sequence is CASSLYGTGYEQYF. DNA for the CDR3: TGTGCCAGCAGCTTGTATGGGACAGGCTACGAGCAGTACTTC.

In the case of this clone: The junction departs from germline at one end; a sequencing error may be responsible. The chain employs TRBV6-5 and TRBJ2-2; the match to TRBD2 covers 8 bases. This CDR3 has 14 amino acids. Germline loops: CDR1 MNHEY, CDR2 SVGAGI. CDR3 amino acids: CACSKTSVSGELFF. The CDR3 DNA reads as TGTGCCTGCAGCAAGACTAGCGTTAGCGGGGAGCTGTTTTTT.

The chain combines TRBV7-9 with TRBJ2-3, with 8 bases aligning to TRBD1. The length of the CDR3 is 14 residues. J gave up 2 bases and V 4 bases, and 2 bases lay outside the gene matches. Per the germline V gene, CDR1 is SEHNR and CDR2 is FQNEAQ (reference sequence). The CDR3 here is CASSSDRDTDTQYF. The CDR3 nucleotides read TGTGCCAGCAGCTCGGACAGGGACACAGATACGCAGTATTTT. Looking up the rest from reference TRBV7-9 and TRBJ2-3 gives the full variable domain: DTGVSQNPRHKITKRGQNVTFRCDPISEHNRLYWYRQTLGQGPEFLTYFQNEAQLEKSRLLSDRFSAERPKGSFSTLEIQRTEQGDSAMYLCASSSDRDTDTQYFGPGTRLTVL.

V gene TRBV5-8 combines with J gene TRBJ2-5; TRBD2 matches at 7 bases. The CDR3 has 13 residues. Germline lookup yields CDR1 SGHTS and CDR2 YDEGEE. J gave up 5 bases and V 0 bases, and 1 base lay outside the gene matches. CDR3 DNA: TGTGCCAGCAGCTTGGCGCGGGGGGAGACCCAGTACTTC. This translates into CASSLARGETQYF.

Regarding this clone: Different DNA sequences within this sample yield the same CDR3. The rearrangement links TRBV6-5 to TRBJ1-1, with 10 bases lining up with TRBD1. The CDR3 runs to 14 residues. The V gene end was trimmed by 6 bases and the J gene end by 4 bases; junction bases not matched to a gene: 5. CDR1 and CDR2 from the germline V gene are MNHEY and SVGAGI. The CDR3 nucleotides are TGTGCCAGCAGGGGACAGGGGCGCTTCACTGAAGCTTTCTTT. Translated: CASRGQGRFTEAFF.

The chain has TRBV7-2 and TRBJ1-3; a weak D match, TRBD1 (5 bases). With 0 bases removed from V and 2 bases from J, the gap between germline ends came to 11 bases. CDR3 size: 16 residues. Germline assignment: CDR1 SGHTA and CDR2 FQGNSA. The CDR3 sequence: CASSLAPAGTGNTIYF. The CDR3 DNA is TGTGCCAGCAGCTTAGCGCCGGCAGGGACTGGAAACACCATATATTTT.

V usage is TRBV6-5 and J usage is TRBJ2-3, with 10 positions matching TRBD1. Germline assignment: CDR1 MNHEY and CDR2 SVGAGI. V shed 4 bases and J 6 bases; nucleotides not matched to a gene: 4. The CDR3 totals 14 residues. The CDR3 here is CASSSGQGVDTQYF. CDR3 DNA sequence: TGTGCCAGCAGTTCTGGACAGGGGGTGGATACGCAGTATTTT.

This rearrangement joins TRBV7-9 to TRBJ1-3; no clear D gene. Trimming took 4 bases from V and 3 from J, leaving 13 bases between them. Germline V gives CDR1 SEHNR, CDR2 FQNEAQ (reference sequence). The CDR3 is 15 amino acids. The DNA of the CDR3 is TGTGCCAGCAGCTCAACGCGTCAGGTTGGAAACACCATATATTTT. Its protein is CASSSTRQVGNTIYF.

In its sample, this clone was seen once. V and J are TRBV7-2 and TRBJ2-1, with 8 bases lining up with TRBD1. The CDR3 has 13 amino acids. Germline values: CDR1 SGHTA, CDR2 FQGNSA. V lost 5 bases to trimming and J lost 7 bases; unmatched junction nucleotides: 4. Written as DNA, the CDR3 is TGTGCCAGCAGCCCATGGACAGGGAATGAGCAGTTCTTC. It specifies CASSPWTGNEQFF. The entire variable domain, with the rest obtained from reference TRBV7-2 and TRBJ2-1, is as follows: GAGVSQSPSNKVTEKGKDVELRCDPISGHTALYWYRQSLGQGLEFLIYFQGNSAPDKSGLPSDRFSAERTGGSVSTLTIQRTQQEDSAVYLCASSPWTGNEQFFGPGTRLTVL.

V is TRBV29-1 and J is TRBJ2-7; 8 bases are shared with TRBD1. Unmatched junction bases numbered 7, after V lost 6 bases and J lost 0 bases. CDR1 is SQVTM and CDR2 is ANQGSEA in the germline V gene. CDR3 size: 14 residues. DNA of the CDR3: TGCAGCGTAAAGGGGACAGGTGTCTCCTACGAGCAGTACTTC. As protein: CSVKGTGVSYEQYF.